Presented here are 18 T cell receptor beta chains from one specimen sequenced in a study of early T cells in non-severe SARS-CoV-2 infection. MiXCR was run by TCRdb on the 5' RACE reads, yielding one entry per CDR3 protein. The sample includes roughly 83,000 distinct CDR3 sequences, about an eighth of them seen just once. Sample: whole blood, taken at baseline. These receptors came from an adult who was a healthcare worker with PCR-confirmed SARS-CoV-2 infection or an uninfected control (not recorded which).

This clonotype has a handful of counts. The CDR3 DNA reads as TGTGCCAGCAGTTACTCGAGAAGCCCAAACTATGGCTACACCTTC. Encoded protein: CASSYSRSPNYGYTF. The chain employs TRBV6-5 and TRBJ1-2; no reliable D call. Trimming shortened V by 0 bases and J by 2 bases, and 10 bases separated the two germline ends. Germline-derived CDR1 and CDR2 are MNHEY and SVGAGI. CDR3 length: 15 residues.

The chain employs TRBV6-2 or TRBV6-3 and TRBJ2-7; D gene unclear. Germline CDR1 is MNHEY and CDR2 is SVGEGT. This CDR3 comprises 14 residues. Trimming shortened V by 7 bases and J by 2 bases, and 15 bases separated the two germline ends. CDR3 nucleotides: TGTGCCAGCACCACTCCATCGGGCACCTACGAGCAGTACTTC. Amino acids: CASTTPSGTYEQYF.

This clonotype was detected only a few times. The chain joins TRBV20-1 to TRBJ2-7; 7 bases map to TRBD1. J was trimmed by 9 bases and V by 6 bases; bases with no gene match: 11. Germline-derived CDR1 and CDR2 are DFQATT and SNEGSKA (reference sequence). CDR3 length: 12 amino acids. For the CDR3, the DNA is TGCAGTGCCACCCTGACAGGGTCCGGGCAGTACTTC. This gives the protein CSATLTGSGQYF.

This clonotype was detected a few times. The chain employs TRBV5-6 and TRBJ2-7, with a possible D match to TRBD2 (5 bases). This CDR3 has 14 amino acids. Per germline, CDR1 SGHDT and CDR2 YYEEEE. The ends were cut back, 0 bases at V and 5 bases at J, with 12 bases in the middle. The CDR3 DNA is TGTGCCAGCAGCTTGGTGGGAGTTGCCCACGAGCAGTACTTC. Encoded protein: CASSLVGVAHEQYF.

This clonotype has a handful of counts. The chain is built from TRBV5-5 and TRBJ1-3; 10 bases align to TRBD1. V shed 7 bases and J 2 bases; nucleotides not matched to a gene: 6. The CDR3 sequence is 15 residues long. The germline V gene has CDR1 SGHKS and CDR2 YYEKEE (reference sequence). The CDR3 bases are TGTGCCAGCGGGGACAGGGGAAGGACTGGAAACACCATATATTTT. Residues: CASGDRGRTGNTIYF.

This clonotype was found a few times. This sequence joins TRBV5-1 and TRBJ2-7; D gene unclear. V shed 1 base and J shed 5 bases, with 7 bases lying between them. The germline CDR1 and CDR2 sequences are SGHRS and YFSETQ. This CDR3 has 12 amino acids. The CDR3 coding sequence is TGCGCCAGCAGCTTGCGGGCGGACGAGCAGTACTTC. This gives the protein CASSLRADEQYF.

This clonotype was seen a few times. CDR3 nucleotide sequence: TGCAGTGCTAGAGAACCAGGGGGCCCTGTGCACATTCAGTACTTC. This codes for CSAREPGGPVHIQYF. This chain joins TRBV20-1 and TRBJ2-4, with 8 bases fitting TRBD1. Germline values: CDR1 DFQATT, CDR2 SNEGSKA (reference sequence). The CDR3 totals 15 residues. V shed 0 bases, J shed 8 bases, and the junction held 9 bases outside the gene matches.

The table lists this clonotype with a few counts. The rearrangement links TRBV12-3 or TRBV12-4 to TRBJ1-1, with D possibly matching TRBD1 (5 bases). The V end lost 0 bases, the J end lost 4 bases, and 12 bases lay between the germline ends. This CDR3 is 15 amino acids long. CDR3: CASSLARGEGTEAFF. The DNA of the CDR3 is TGTGCCAGCAGTTTAGCGAGAGGGGAGGGCACTGAAGCTTTCTTT.

The chain has TRBV12-3 or TRBV12-4 and TRBJ1-1; no clear D. V dropped 5 bases and J dropped 11 bases, with 18 bases sitting between them. The CDR3 sequence is 13 residues long. Written as DNA, the CDR3 is TGTGCCAGCAGTCGCTCCTTACCGGTTGGGGCTTTCTTT. Translation: CASSRSLPVGAFF.

This chain uses TRBV6-1 with TRBJ1-2; D is possibly TRBD1 (5 bases). Trimming took off 4 bases at V and 0 bases at J, with 9 bases between the two ends. The CDR3 runs 14 residues. Germline-derived CDR1 and CDR2 are MNHNS and SASEGT. The CDR3 loop is CASSGPGPNYGYTF. As DNA, the CDR3 is TGTGCCAGCAGTGGGCCGGGACCTAACTATGGCTACACCTTC.

This clonotype occurred a few times. This CDR3 reads CSASPRGATGTGNEQYF. The CDR3 DNA reads as TGCAGTGCTTCCCCGAGGGGGGCGACAGGGACGGGAAACGAGCAGTACTTC. The gene calls are TRBV20-1 and TRBJ2-7, with a weak D call TRBD1 (7 bases). The V end lost 5 bases, the J end lost 5 bases, and 28 bases lay between the germline ends. The CDR3 loop spans 17 amino acids. CDR1 and CDR2 from the germline V gene are DFQATT and SNEGSKA (reference sequence).

This chain joins TRBV10-3 and TRBJ2-5; either TRBD1 or TRBD2 may supply D (5 bases each). The germline CDR1 and CDR2 sequences are ENHRY and SYGVKD. This CDR3 is built from 13 residues. V was pared by 8 bases and J by 2 bases, with 12 bases between. DNA for the CDR3: TGTGCCATCGCCAGGGACCAGCAAGAGACCCAGTACTTC. This sequence encodes CAIARDQQETQYF.

In this sample, this clonotype turned up a few times. The chain joins TRBV12-3 or TRBV12-4 to TRBJ2-7, with TRBD1 matching over 7 bases. The CDR3 length is 15 residues. Trimming removed 6 bases from V and 7 bases from J; junction bases left unmatched: 15. The CDR3 coding sequence is TGTGCCAGCAGGACCGGGACAGTCAAGCCGGAGGAGCAGTACTTC. The encoded protein is CASRTGTVKPEEQYF.

This clonotype was observed a few times. The chain is built from TRBV20-1 and TRBJ2-3, with D unresolved. Trimming took off 5 bases at V and 5 bases at J, with 5 bases between the two ends. The CDR3 is made up of 10 amino acids. From germline, CDR1 is DFQATT and CDR2 SNEGSKA (reference sequence). CDR3 DNA: TGCAGTGCTGGCTTAGATACGCAGTATTTT. Its translation: CSAGLDTQYF.

The chain is built from TRBV30 and TRBJ1-1; D may be TRBD1 (6 bases). The germline V and J ends were trimmed by 8 bases and 4 bases, with 20 bases remaining between them. The CDR3 runs 14 residues. Per the germline V gene, CDR1 is GTSNPN and CDR2 is SVGIG (reference sequence). The CDR3 spells CAGGRGAGGTEAFF. CDR3 nucleotide sequence: TGTGCCGGAGGGAGGGGGGCTGGAGGCACTGAAGCTTTCTTT. Variable domain in full (rest from reference TRBV30 and TRBJ1-1): SQTIHQWPATLVQPVGSPLSLECTVEGTSNPNLYWYRQAAGRGLQLLFYSVGIGQISSEVPQNLSASRPQDRQFILSSKKLLLSDSGFYLCAGGRGAGGTEAFFGQGTRLTVV.

The V gene is TRBV30, the J gene TRBJ2-1, with 9 bases fitting TRBD2. Germline-derived CDR1 and CDR2 are GTSNPN and SVGIG (reference sequence). CDR3 length equals 14 residues. V was pared by 4 bases and J by 7 bases, with 8 bases of the junction left unmatched. CDR3 protein: CAWNLAGGLNEQFF. The CDR3 coding sequence is TGTGCCTGGAACCTGGCGGGGGGGCTGAATGAGCAGTTCTTC.

This clonotype was seen a handful of times. This chain uses TRBV5-4 with TRBJ2-1; TRBD2 agrees at 7 bases. The CDR3 covers 15 residues. The ends lost 1 base at V and 5 bases at J; junction bases unmatched: 6. Germline values: CDR1 SGHNT, CDR2 YYREEE (reference sequence). The CDR3: CASSLRAGSHNEQFF. CDR3 nucleotides: TGTGCCAGCAGCTTGAGAGCGGGGTCCCACAATGAGCAGTTCTTC.

This clonotype was recorded at least ten times. The rearrangement links TRBV28 to TRBJ2-7, with 11 bases aligning to TRBD2. The V gene end was trimmed by 3 bases and the J gene end by 3 bases; junction bases not matched to a gene: 7. Germline-derived CDR1 and CDR2 are MDHEN and SYDVKM. CDR3 length: 16 residues. The CDR3 DNA is TGTGCCAGCAGTTTGGTACCTAGCGGGGGGTTCTACGAGCAGTACTTC. This encodes CASSLVPSGGFYEQYF.